A selection of T cell receptor beta chains follows, all from one sample in a study of regulatory T cells in long-lasting Graves disease. TCRdb re-called the multiplex PCR reads with MiXCR, one entry per CDR3 protein. The sample consists of about 470,000 distinct CDR3 sequences, more than 12% of them appearing once. The same sample was also studied in work on T cells in Graves' hyperthyroidism and ophthalmopathy.

Sequenced here: peripheral blood mononuclear cells (PBMCs), sampled at new diagnosis, from a patient treated with antithyroid drugs. These receptors came from a woman aged 25 to 45 with Graves disease. Each CDR3 is given with its conserved first and last residue. D genes are given only for firm matches. The listing skips clone size in some rows; elsewhere it reads once, few, many or a size class.

v_call: TRBV7-2; j_call: TRBJ1-2; d_call: -; clone_size: few; cdr3_nt: TGTGCCAGCAGCTTAGATGGGGGTCGGGCTACTAACTATGGCTACACCTTC; cdr3_aa: CASSLDGGRATNYGYTF
v_call: TRBV5-6; j_call: TRBJ2-7; d_call: -; clone_size: many; cdr3_nt: TGTGCCAGCAGCCCTGGGAGGATCGCCTCCTACGAGCAGTACTTC; cdr3_aa: CASSPGRIASYEQYF
v_call: TRBV4-2; j_call: TRBJ1-6; d_call: TRBD1; clone_size: -; cdr3_nt: TGTGCCAGCAGCCAAGATCAGGGGGAGTATAATTCACCCCTCCACTTT; cdr3_aa: CASSQDQGEYNSPLHF
v_call: TRBV4-1; j_call: TRBJ2-3; d_call: TRBD2; clone_size: many; cdr3_nt: TGCGCCAGCAGCCCGTCGTATCGGGGGGGAAACACAGATACGCAGTATTTT; cdr3_aa: CASSPSYRGGNTDTQYF
v_call: TRBV27; j_call: TRBJ2-3; d_call: -; clone_size: -; cdr3_nt: TGTGCCACCCAAGGACTGCGTACGCAGTATTTT; cdr3_aa: CATQGLRTQYF
v_call: TRBV12-3/TRBV12-4; j_call: TRBJ1-1; d_call: -; clone_size: many; cdr3_nt: TGTGCCAGCAGTTCAGGGGCGGCCGAAGCTTTCTTT; cdr3_aa: CASSSGAAEAFF
v_call: TRBV7-9; j_call: TRBJ2-1; d_call: TRBD2; clone_size: many; cdr3_nt: TGTGCCAGCAGCTCCTGGGGACTAGCGGGAGGTCACAATGAGCAGTTCTTC; cdr3_aa: CASSSWGLAGGHNEQFF
v_call: TRBV14; j_call: TRBJ1-3; d_call: -; clone_size: -; cdr3_nt: TGTGCCAGCAGCCAAGATCTAAGACCCCTACGAAACACCATATATTTT; cdr3_aa: CASSQDLRPLRNTIYF
v_call: TRBV19; j_call: TRBJ1-5; d_call: -; clone_size: -; cdr3_nt: TGTGCCAGTAGTATAAGGCACGATGGGAGCAATCAGCCCCAGCATTTT; cdr3_aa: CASSIRHDGSNQPQHF
v_call: TRBV29-1; j_call: TRBJ2-3; d_call: TRBD2; clone_size: many; cdr3_nt: TGCAGCGTTGTGAGGTCTAGCGGTGCTTATACGCAGTATTTT; cdr3_aa: CSVVRSSGAYTQYF
v_call: TRBV7-2; j_call: TRBJ1-2; d_call: -; clone_size: few; cdr3_nt: TGTGCCAGCAGCCCAGGGGCCAACAGGGCGGGCTATGGCTACACCTTC; cdr3_aa: CASSPGANRAGYGYTF
v_call: TRBV3-1; j_call: TRBJ1-1; d_call: -; clone_size: many; cdr3_nt: TGTGCCAGCAGCCAAGCGAGGAGGGGACAGAACACTGAAGCTTTCTTT; cdr3_aa: CASSQARRGQNTEAFF
v_call: TRBV7-2; j_call: TRBJ1-5; d_call: -; clone_size: many; cdr3_nt: TGTGCCAGCAGGGTCGGCAATCAGCCCCAGCATTTT; cdr3_aa: CASRVGNQPQHF
v_call: TRBV5-1; j_call: TRBJ1-1; d_call: -; clone_size: -; cdr3_nt: TGCGCCAGCAGCTTGGGAGGGACAACGAACACTGAAGCTTTCTTT; cdr3_aa: CASSLGGTTNTEAFF
v_call: TRBV12-3/TRBV12-4; j_call: TRBJ2-3; d_call: TRBD2; clone_size: many; cdr3_nt: TGTGCCAGCAGTTTGCTAACTAGCGGCACAGATACGCAGTATTTT; cdr3_aa: CASSLLTSGTDTQYF
v_call: TRBV4-2; j_call: TRBJ2-7; d_call: -; clone_size: few; cdr3_nt: TGTGCCAGCAGCCAGCCGGACGGGACCTACGAGCAGTACTTC; cdr3_aa: CASSQPDGTYEQYF
v_call: TRBV20-1; j_call: TRBJ2-1; d_call: -; clone_size: -; cdr3_nt: TGCAGTGCTAGAGTCCCGACTGTGAGGGAGACAAATGAGCAGTTCTTC; cdr3_aa: CSARVPTVRETNEQFF
v_call: TRBV12-3/TRBV12-4; j_call: TRBJ2-5; d_call: TRBD1; clone_size: -; cdr3_nt: TGTGCCAGCAGCCCGGACAGGGCAGCGGAGACCCAGTACTTC; cdr3_aa: CASSPDRAAETQYF
v_call: TRBV6-1; j_call: TRBJ2-1; d_call: TRBD1; clone_size: many; cdr3_nt: TGTGCCAGCAGAAGACAGGGGTACTACAATGAGCAGTTCTTC; cdr3_aa: CASRRQGYYNEQFF
v_call: TRBV14; j_call: TRBJ2-3; d_call: -; clone_size: few; cdr3_nt: TGTGCCAGCAGCCCAGGGTTTCGGACGCAGTATTTT; cdr3_aa: CASSPGFRTQYF
v_call: TRBV7-3; j_call: TRBJ2-5; d_call: TRBD2; clone_size: many; cdr3_nt: TGTGCCAGCAGCTTAGCGGGAGAAGGAGAGACCCAGTACTTC; cdr3_aa: CASSLAGEGETQYF
v_call: TRBV12-3/TRBV12-4; j_call: TRBJ1-1; d_call: -; clone_size: many; cdr3_nt: TGTGCCAGCAGTGTGTACGGACCGAACACTGAAGCTTTCTTT; cdr3_aa: CASSVYGPNTEAFF
v_call: TRBV19; j_call: TRBJ1-3; d_call: -; clone_size: -; cdr3_nt: TGTGCCAGTAGGGTCGGCTCTGGAAACACCATATATTTT; cdr3_aa: CASRVGSGNTIYF
v_call: TRBV13; j_call: TRBJ2-5; d_call: -; clone_size: many; cdr3_nt: TGTGCCAGCAGCGTCGGGAGCCAAGAGACCCAGTACTTC; cdr3_aa: CASSVGSQETQYF
v_call: TRBV20-1; j_call: TRBJ2-7; d_call: -; clone_size: many; cdr3_nt: TGCAGTGCTACGACGGATCCAGGGTACGAGCAGTACTTC; cdr3_aa: CSATTDPGYEQYF